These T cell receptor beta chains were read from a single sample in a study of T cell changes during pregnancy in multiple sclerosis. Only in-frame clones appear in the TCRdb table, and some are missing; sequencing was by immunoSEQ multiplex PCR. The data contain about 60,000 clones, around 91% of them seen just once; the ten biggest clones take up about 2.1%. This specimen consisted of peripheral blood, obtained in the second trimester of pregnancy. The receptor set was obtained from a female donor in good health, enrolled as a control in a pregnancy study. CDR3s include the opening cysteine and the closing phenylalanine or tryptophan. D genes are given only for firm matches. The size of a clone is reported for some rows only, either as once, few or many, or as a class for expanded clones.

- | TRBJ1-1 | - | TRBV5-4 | TGTGCCAGCAGCTCTGACAGCACTGAAGCTTTCTTT | CASSSDSTEAFF
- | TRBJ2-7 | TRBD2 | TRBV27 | TGTGCCAGCAGCTCCCCCGGACTAGCGGGACGACGATACGAGCAGTACTTC | CASSSPGLAGRRYEQYF
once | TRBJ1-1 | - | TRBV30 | TGTGCCTGGAGCGCTACGGGGGGGACTGAAGCTTTCTTT | CAWSATGGTEAFF
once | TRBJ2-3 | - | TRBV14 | TGTGCCAGCAGCCAAGATCCTCCCGGTACTAGCACAGATACGCAGTATTTT | CASSQDPPGTSTDTQYF
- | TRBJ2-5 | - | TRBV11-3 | TGTGCCAGCAGCTTACGGGGGGCGGCGGCAGAGACCCAGTACTTC | CASSLRGAAAETQYF
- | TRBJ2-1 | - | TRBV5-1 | TGCGCCAGCAGCCCCTACAGCTCCTACAATGAGCAGTTCTTC | CASSPYSSYNEQFF
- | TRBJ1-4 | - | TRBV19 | TGTGCCAGTAGTGTTACGACGGGAGGGTATGAAAAACTGTTTTTT | CASSVTTGGYEKLFF
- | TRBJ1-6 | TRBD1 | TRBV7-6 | TGTGCCAGCAGCGATCGGACAGGGAATTCACCCCTCCACTTT | CASSDRTGNSPLHF
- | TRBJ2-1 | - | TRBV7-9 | TGTGCCAGCAGCGCGTACAGGGTTGGTGAGCAGTTCTTC | CASSAYRVGEQFF
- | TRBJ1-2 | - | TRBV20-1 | TGCAGTGCCCTTCGAGCCCATGGCTACACCTTC | CSALRAHGYTF
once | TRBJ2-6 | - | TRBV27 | TGTGCCAGCAGATTAGACGTGAGGTCTGGGGCCAACGTCCTGACTTTC | CASRLDVRSGANVLTF
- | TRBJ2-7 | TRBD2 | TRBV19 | TGTGCCAGTAGTCCTCTAGCGGGGGCTTTATCCTACGAGCAGTACTTC | CASSPLAGALSYEQYF
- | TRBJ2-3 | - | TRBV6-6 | TGTGCCAGCAGTATAGCTGTTAGCACAGATACGCAGTATTTT | CASSIAVSTDTQYF
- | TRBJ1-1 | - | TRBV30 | TGTGCCTGGAGTGTACCTGAGACAGGGAACACTGAAGCTTTCTTT | CAWSVPETGNTEAFF
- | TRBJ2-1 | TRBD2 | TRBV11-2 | TGTGCCAGCAGCTTAGAGTCGGGGGGGCAGAGTGAGCAGTTCTTC | CASSLESGGQSEQFF
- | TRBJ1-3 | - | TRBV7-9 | TGTGCCAGCAGCTTAGCCCTGGACAGCTCTGGAAACACCATATATTTT | CASSLALDSSGNTIYF
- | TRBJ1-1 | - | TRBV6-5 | TGTGCCAGCAGTTCTCCTGACACTGAAGCTTTCTTT | CASSSPDTEAFF
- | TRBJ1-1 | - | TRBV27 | TGTGCCAGCAGTTTAGGGGGCGGGGGGGCCACCGCTGAAGCTTTCTTT | CASSLGGGGATAEAFF
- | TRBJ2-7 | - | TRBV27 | TGTGCCAGCAGTTCTGCGGGACGACCAACCTACGAGCAGTACTTC | CASSSAGRPTYEQYF
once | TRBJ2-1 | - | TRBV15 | TGTGCCACCAGCGGTCCCCAGGGATACAATGAGCAGTTCTTC | CATSGPQGYNEQFF
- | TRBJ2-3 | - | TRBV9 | TGTGCCAGCAGCGTAGGCCCCTACACAGATACGCAGTATTTT | CASSVGPYTDTQYF
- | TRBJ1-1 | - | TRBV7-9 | TGTGCCAGCAGCTTATCCGAGTTGAACACTGAAGCTTTCTTT | CASSLSELNTEAFF
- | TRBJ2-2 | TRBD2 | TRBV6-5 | TGTGCCAGCAGCTTTAGCGGGGGCCGTACCGGGGAGCTGTTTTTT | CASSFSGGRTGELFF
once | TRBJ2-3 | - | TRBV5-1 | TGCGCCAGCAGCTTAGGGGCCTATACGCAGTATTTT | CASSLGAYTQYF
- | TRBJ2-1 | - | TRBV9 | TGTGCCAGCAGCGGTGGGACTTCTAGCTCCTACAATGAGCAGTTCTTC | CASSGGTSSSYNEQFF
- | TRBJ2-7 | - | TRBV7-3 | TGTGCCAGCAGCCCCGGAGCAGGACACGGCTACGAGCAGTACTTC | CASSPGAGHGYEQYF
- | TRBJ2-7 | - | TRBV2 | TGTGCCAGCAGGACCCCGGGGTACGAGCAGTACTTC | CASRTPGYEQYF
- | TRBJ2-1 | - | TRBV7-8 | TGTGCCAGCAGCTTAGGAGGTGAGCAGTTCTTC | CASSLGGEQFF
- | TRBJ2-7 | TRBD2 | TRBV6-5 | TGTGCCAGCAGTTACTCTGGGACTAGCGGAACCTACGAGCAGTACTTC | CASSYSGTSGTYEQYF
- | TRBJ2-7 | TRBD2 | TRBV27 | TGTGCCAGCAGTTTATCGGCCGGGACTACCGCCTACGAGCAGTACTTC | CASSLSAGTTAYEQYF
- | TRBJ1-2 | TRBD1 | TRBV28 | TGTGCCAGCCATGGACCCGGGACAGGGAGGGGCTATGGCTACACCTTC | CASHGPGTGRGYGYTF
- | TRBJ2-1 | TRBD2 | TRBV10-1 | TGCGCCAGCAGTACTTGTCTGAGCGGGAGGGCTCGGAATGAGCAGTTCTTC | CASSTCLSGRARNEQFF
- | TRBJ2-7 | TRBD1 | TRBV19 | TGTGCCACCTCAGACAGGGGGTCCTACGAGCAGTACTTC | CATSDRGSYEQYF
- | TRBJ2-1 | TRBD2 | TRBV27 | TGTGCCAGCAGTTTCGGGGGGGGCGGCTACAATGAGCAGTTCTTC | CASSFGGGGYNEQFF
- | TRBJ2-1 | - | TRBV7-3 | TGTGCCAGCAGCTTAGGAGGGCCGCTGGGTAGATACAATGAGCAGTTCTTC | CASSLGGPLGRYNEQFF